This T cell receptor beta chain was recovered during a study of vaccination effects on CD4 cells after COVID-19. Study information: Post-vaccination samples were obtained at early and late time points from a few convalescent patients. The study, taken as a whole, reports: Spike-reactive clones detected post-vaccine in convalescents consisted mainly of new vaccine-induced clones. By a late point after vaccination, infection- and vaccine-induced clones had shrunk markedly through clonal contraction.

Assay: immunoSEQ multiplex PCR; the TCRdb copy retains only in-frame clones and omits some. Seen here are about 15,000 clones, around 74% observed once, and the top ten hold more than 20%. Under the ViraFEST assay, PBMC were stimulated with viral peptide pools so that antigen-specific CD4+ T cells expanded. Sequencing was performed afterwards. CD4+ T cell isolation took place after 10 days of culture. SARS-CoV-2 infected the person between March and December 2020, as confirmed by PCR. Of the BNT162b2 and mRNA-1273 vaccines, participants received two doses of one or the other. PBMC were cultured at some 2.1 million per well with 10 IU/ml IL-2 and around 9 ug/ml peptides. V lost 2 bases, J lost 0 bases, and 9 bases lay in between. Germline V gene lookup returns CDR1 SGDLS and CDR2 YYNGEE. CDR3 length equals 16 residues. Concerning this clone itself: Its antigen is as yet unknown.

This chain joins TRBV9 and TRBJ1-6; D not resolved. This sequence originates from a human donor who had a prior SARS-CoV-2 infection. The specimen was CD4+ T cells from PBMCs cultured with SARS-CoV-2 spike peptides, collected after COVID-19 vaccination. Here the CDR3 DNA reads TGTGCCAGCAGCGTGGCCGTTAGCTCCTATAATTCACCCCTCCACTTT. Translated: CASSVAVSSYNSPLHF.